This entry concerns a single T cell receptor beta chain. Its binding antigen is unknown. No base quality information exists; no much larger clone differs at one position. TCRbeta CDR3 regions were amplified from genomic DNA using the immunoSEQ Assay, a bias-controlled multiplex PCR. Turning to the authors' computational methods: Nucleated cell counts per sample were estimated from amplification of reference gene primers within the assay. To quantify the absolute abundance of each unique TCRbeta CDR3 rearrangement, sequence reads were collapsed and filtered. For each sample, productive Simpson clonality was calculated by taking the square root of Simpson's diversity index across productive rearrangements. Sourced from immuneACCESS, this table was stored by TCRdb with only in-frame sequences that have V and J called. A share of the clones is absent; for the studies checked, an unresolved V gene accounts for under half, and the remainder has no known explanation. The DNA was the basis for D and trimming; V, J and clone size are from that table. This sample comprises about 430,000 clones, 80% to 90% of them detected only once. Jointly, the top ten make up around 1.1% of the sample.

The data are from a study of blood T cell repertoires in COVID-19 (dated by TCRdb to 2019 to 2021). Regarding the study in general: Samples covering the acute and convalescent phases of COVID-19 were provided by collaborators in the United States, Italy and Spain. The repertoires were released in a freely available public database intended as a resource for research on the immune response to SARS-CoV-2. The dataset comprised deeply sampled blood TCRbeta repertoires from subjects exposed to, actively infected with, or recovered from COVID-19. The sample metadata nearly always contained a de-identified subject ID, COVID-19 status, age in years and sex. HLA class I and class II types, where available, came from metadata supplied by the sample provider rather than from assay-based typing. The samples were drawn from the first 160 participants of the ongoing ImmuneRACE study and from under 1,500 subjects provided by 6 global collaborators. The prospective study material was composed of cDNA or gDNA derived from T cells, B-cell-depleted T cells, or PBMCs.

Results and caveats for the whole study, not just this receptor: How much clinical and demographic metadata was included differed by source and by participant, and the metadata was provided uncurated.

The germline V gene (reference sequence) yields LNHDA for CDR1 and SQIVND for CDR2. The junction carries 13 bases between V and J, which are trimmed by 7 bases and 3 bases respectively. Spanning cysteine to phenylalanine, the CDR3 consists of 14 amino acids. Only the CDR3 region is kept as DNA, spanning 42 bases read in frame from base 1. In the prospective study, participants were roughly 18 to 89 years old, resided in about two dozen geographic areas of the United States, and were enrolled through a virtual design. To assign participants to cohorts, the prospective study relied on clinical history that participants themselves reported in a screening survey and a study questionnaire. ImmuneRACE Cohort 3 recovered participants were defined by two consecutive negative NP/OP PCR tests, healthcare professional clearance, or symptom resolution. In the prospective study, whole blood, serum and a nasopharyngeal or oropharyngeal swab were collected from each participant by mobile phlebotomists. Additional blood draws and questionnaires over an approximately two-month period could optionally be provided by prospective study participants. Prospective study blood samples were shipped either frozen or at room temperature before DNA extraction.

This clonotype originated in a man younger than 45 who had recovered from COVID-19. The V and J genes are TRBV19 and TRBJ1-5, with TRBD1 tentatively as D gene (6 bases match). Sequenced: PBMCs or T cells enriched from blood (not recorded which). The DNA sequence is given as TGTGCCAGTAATAAAGACAGGTACAATCAGCCCCAGCATTTT. Protein translation: CASNKDRYNQPQHF.